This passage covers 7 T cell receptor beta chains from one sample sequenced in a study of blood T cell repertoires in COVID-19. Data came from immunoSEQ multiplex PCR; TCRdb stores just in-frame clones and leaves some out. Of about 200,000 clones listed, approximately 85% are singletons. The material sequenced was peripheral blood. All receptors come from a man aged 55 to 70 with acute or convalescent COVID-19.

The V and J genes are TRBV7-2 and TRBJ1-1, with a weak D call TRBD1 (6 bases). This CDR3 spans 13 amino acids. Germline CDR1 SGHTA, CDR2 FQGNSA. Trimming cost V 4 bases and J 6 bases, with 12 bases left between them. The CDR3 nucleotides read TGTGCCAGCAGCTCCCGGGGGGGCCCTGAAGCTTTCTTT. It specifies CASSSRGGPEAFF.

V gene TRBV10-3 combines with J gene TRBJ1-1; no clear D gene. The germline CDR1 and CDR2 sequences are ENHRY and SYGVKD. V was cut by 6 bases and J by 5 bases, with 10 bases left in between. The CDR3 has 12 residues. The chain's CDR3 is CAIRADGTEAFF. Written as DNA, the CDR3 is TGTGCCATCAGAGCGGACGGTACTGAAGCTTTCTTT.

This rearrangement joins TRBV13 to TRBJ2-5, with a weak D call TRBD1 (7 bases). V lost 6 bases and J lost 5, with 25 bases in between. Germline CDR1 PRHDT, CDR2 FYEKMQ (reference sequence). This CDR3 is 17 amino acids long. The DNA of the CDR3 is TGTGCCAGCAGTTCCGACCACGGGAGACAGGGCGGGGAGACCCAGTACTTC. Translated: CASSSDHGRQGGETQYF.

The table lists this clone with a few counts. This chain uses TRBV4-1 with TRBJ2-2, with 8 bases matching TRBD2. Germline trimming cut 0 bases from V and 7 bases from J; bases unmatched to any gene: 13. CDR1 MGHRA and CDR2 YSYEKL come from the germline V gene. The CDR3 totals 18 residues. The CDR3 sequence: CASSQDFSGTGVDGELFF. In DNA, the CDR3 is TGCGCCAGCAGCCAAGATTTTAGCGGGACCGGGGTGGACGGGGAGCTGTTTTTT.

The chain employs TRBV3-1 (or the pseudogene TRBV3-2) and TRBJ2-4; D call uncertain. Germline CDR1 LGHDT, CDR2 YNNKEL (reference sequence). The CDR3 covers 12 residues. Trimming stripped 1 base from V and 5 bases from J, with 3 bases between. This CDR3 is CASSQVENIQYF. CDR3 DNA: TGTGCCAGCAGCCAAGTAGAAAACATTCAGTACTTC.

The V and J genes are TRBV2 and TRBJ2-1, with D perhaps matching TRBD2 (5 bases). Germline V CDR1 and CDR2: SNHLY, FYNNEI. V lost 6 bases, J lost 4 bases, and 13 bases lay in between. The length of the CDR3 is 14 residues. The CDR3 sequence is CASRRLPTYNEQFF. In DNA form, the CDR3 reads TGTGCCAGCAGAAGACTACCCACTTACAATGAGCAGTTCTTC.

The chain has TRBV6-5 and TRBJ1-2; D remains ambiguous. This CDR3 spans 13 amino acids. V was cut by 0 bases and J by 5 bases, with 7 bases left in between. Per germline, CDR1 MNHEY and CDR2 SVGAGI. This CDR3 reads CASSYSRAYGYTF. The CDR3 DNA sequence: TGTGCCAGCAGTTACTCGCGGGCTTATGGCTACACCTTC.